The source of this T cell receptor (beta chain) is a study of beta chain features in type 1 diabetes. Trimming pared 2 bases from V and 6 bases from J, leaving 15 bases between. This CDR3 is 15 amino acids long. Germline V lookup: CDR1 SGDLS, CDR2 YYNGEE. On this clone: Its antigen is not known.

Cells sorted by CD45RO/CCR7/CD25/CD127/CD95/CD27 comprised CD4+ naive, central memory, regulatory and stem cell-like memory cells. Findings of the study overall: Within patients, naive, central memory and Treg TCRB repertoires seemed more similar than within healthy donors. All four CD4+ subsets from Type 1 diabetes patients carried moderately but significantly shorter TCRB CDR3s.

The entirety of the isolated RNA underwent reverse transcription, so expressed TCRB transcripts were sequenced. About 3.57 million reads per sample were averaged for naive, central memory and regulatory samples. Produced via immunoSEQ multiplex PCR; TCRdb's table is partial and in-frame only. The repertoire holds some 170,000 clones, with 63% as singletons. The TCR sequence derives from a man younger than 40 with type 1 diabetes. This chain connects TRBV9 to TRBJ2-1, with D perhaps matching TRBD1 (7 bases). Sequencing used naive CD4+ T cells from blood. The CDR3 reads CASSVWQGDSNEQFF. CDR3 nucleotide sequence: TGTGCCAGCAGCGTCTGGCAGGGGGACTCCAATGAGCAGTTCTTC.